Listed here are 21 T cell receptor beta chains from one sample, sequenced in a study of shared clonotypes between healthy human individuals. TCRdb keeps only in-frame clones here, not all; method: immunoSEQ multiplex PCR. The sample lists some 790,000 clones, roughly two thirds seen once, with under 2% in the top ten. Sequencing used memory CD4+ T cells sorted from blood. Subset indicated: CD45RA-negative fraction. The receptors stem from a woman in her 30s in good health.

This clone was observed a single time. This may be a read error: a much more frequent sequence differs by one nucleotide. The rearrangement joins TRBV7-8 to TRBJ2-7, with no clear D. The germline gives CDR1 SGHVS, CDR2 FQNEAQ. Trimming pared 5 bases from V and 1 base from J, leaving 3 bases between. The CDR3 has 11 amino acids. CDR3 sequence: CASSRSYEQYF. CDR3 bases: TGTGCCAGCAGCCGATCCTACGAGCAGTACTTC.

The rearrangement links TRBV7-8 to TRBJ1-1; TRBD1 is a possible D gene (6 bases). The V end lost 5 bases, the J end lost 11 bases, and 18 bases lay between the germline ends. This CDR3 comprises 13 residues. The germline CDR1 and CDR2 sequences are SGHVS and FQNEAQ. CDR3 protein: CASSPRLGGSAFF. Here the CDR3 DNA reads TGTGCCAGCAGCCCCAGGTTGGGGGGCTCGGCTTTCTTT.

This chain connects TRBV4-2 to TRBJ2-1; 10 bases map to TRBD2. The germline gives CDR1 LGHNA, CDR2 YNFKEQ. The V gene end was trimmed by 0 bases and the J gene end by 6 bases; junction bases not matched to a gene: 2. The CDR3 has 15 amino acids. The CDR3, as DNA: TGTGCCAGCAGCCAAGATCCTAGCGGGAGCAATGAGCAGTTCTTC. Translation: CASSQDPSGSNEQFF.

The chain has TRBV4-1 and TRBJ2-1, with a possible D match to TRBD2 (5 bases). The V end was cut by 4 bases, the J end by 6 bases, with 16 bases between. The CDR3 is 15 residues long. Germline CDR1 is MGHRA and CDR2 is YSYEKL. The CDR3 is CASSPQKGVINEQFF. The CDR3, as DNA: TGCGCCAGCAGCCCGCAGAAGGGAGTAATCAATGAGCAGTTCTTC.

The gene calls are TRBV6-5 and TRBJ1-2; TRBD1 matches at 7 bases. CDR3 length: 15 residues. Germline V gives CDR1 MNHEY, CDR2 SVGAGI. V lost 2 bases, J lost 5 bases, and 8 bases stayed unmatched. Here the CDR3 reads CASSYGKGAWYGYTF. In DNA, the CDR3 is TGTGCCAGCAGTTACGGCAAGGGGGCGTGGTATGGCTACACCTTC.

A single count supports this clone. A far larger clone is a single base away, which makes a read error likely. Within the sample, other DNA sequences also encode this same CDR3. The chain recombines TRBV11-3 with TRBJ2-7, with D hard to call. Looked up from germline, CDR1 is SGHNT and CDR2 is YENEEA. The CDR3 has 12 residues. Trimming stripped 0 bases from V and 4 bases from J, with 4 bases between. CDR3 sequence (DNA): TGTGCCAGCAGCTTAGATCGATACGAGCAGTACTTC. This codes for CASSLDRYEQYF.

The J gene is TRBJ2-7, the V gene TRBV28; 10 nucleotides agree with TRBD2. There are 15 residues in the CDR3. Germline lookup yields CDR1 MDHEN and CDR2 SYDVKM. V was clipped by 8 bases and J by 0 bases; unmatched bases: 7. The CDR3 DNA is TGTGCCAGCGACATAGCGGGAGGCCTCTCCTACGAGCAGTACTTC. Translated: CASDIAGGLSYEQYF.

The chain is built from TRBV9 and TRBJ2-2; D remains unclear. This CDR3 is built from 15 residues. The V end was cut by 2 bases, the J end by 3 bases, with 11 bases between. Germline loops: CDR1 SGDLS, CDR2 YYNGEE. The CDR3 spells CASSVGLPHTGELFF. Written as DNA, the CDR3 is TGTGCCAGCAGCGTTGGGCTACCGCACACCGGGGAGCTGTTTTTT.

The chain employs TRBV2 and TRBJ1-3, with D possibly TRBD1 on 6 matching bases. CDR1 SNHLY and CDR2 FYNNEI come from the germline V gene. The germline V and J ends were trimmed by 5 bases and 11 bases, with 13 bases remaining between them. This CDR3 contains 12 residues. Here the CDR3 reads CASSYREIAIYF. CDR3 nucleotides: TGTGCCAGCAGTTACAGGGAGATCGCCATATATTTT.

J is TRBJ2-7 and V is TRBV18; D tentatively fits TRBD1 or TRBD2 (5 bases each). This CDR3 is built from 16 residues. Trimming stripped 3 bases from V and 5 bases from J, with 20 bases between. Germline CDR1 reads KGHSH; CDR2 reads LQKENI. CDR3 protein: CASSPLTGTRRNEQYF. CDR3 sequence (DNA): TGTGCCAGCTCACCCCTTACCGGGACCCGTCGGAACGAGCAGTACTTC.

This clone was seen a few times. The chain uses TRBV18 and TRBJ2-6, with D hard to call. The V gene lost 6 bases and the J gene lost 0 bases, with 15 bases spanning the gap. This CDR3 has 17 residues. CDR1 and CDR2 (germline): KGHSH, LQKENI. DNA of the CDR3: TGTGCCAGCTCCCCATTTGGCCCCCTCTCTGGGGCCAACGTCCTGACTTTC. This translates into CASSPFGPLSGANVLTF.

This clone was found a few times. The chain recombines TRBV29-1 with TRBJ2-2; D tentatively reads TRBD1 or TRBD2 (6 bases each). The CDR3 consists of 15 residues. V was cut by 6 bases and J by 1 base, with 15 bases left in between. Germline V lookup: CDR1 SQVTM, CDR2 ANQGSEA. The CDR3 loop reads CSVTIGGMNTGELFF. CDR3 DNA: TGCAGCGTCACTATAGGGGGGATGAACACCGGGGAGCTGTTTTTT.

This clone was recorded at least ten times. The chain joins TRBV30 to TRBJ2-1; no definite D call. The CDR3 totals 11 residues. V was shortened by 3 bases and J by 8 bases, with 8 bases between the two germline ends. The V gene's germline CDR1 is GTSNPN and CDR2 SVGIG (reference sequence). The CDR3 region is CAWRVGYEQFF. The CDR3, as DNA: TGTGCCTGGAGAGTGGGATATGAGCAGTTCTTC.

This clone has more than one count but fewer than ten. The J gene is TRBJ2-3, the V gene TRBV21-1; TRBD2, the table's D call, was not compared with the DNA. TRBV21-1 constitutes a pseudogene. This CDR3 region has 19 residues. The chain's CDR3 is CASSKVKTSVLAGADTQYF. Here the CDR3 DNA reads TGTGCCAGCAGCAAGGTCAAGACGTCCGTACTAGCGGGAGCAGATACGCAGTATTTT.

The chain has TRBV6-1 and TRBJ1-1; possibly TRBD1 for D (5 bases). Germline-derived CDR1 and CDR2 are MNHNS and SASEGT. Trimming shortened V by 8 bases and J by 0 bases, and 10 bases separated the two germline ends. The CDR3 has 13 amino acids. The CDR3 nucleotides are TGTGCCAGCGCCCGGGACTTGAACACTGAAGCTTTCTTT. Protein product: CASARDLNTEAFF.

In DNA form, the CDR3 reads TGTGCCAGCAGCTCAATTAGCGTCAGGGGGACCAAAAACATTCAGTACTTC. Its translation is CASSSISVRGTKNIQYF. V and J are TRBV11-1 and TRBJ2-4; 7 bases fit TRBD1. The CDR3 runs 17 residues. V was clipped by 4 bases and J by 2 bases; unmatched bases: 11. Germline assignment: CDR1 SGHAT and CDR2 FQDESV (reference sequence).

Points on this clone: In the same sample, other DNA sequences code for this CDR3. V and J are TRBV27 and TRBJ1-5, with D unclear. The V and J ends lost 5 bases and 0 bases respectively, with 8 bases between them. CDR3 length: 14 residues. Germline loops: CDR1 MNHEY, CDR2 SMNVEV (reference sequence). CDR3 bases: TGTGCCAGCAGTGGAGGTTATAGCAATCAGCCCCAGCATTTT. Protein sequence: CASSGGYSNQPQHF.

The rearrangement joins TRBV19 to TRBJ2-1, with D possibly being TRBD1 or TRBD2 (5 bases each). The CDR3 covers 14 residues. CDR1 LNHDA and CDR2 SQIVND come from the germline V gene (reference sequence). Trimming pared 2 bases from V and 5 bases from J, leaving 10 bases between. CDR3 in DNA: TGTGCCAGTAGTATACGGGGCCAGCACAATGAGCAGTTCTTC. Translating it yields CASSIRGQHNEQFF.

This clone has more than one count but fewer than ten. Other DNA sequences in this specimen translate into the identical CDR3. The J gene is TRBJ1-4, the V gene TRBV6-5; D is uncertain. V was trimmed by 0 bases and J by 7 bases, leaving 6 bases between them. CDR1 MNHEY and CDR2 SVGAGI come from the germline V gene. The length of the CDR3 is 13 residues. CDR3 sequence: CASSYSSGEKLFF. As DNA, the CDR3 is TGTGCCAGCAGTTACTCCTCGGGTGAAAAACTGTTTTTT.

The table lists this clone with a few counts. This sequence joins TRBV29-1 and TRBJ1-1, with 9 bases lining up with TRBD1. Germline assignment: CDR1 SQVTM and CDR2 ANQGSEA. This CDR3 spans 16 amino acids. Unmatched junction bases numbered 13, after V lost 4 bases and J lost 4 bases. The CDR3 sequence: CSVGNRGRQVGTEAFF. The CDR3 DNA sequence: TGCAGCGTTGGTAACAGGGGGCGCCAGGTCGGCACTGAAGCTTTCTTT.

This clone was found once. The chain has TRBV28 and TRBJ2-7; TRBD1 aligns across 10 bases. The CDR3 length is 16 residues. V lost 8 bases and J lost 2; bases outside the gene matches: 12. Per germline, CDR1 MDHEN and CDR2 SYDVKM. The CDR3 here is CASATTGGGPPYEQYF. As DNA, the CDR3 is TGTGCCAGCGCTACGACAGGGGGCGGCCCCCCCTACGAGCAGTACTTC.